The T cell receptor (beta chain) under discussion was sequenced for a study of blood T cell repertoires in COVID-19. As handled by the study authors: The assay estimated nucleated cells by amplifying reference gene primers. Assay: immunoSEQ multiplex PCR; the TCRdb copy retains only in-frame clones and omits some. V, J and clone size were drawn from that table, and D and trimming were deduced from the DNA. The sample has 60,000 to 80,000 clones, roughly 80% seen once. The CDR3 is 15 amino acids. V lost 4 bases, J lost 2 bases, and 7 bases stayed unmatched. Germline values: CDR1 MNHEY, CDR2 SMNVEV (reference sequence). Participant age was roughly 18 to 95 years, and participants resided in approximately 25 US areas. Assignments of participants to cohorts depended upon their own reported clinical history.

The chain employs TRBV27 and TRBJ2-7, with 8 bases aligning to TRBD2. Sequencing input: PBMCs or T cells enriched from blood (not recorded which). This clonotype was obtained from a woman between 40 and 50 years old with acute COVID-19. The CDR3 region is CASSSWLAGTYEQYF. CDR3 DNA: TGTGCCAGCAGTTCCTGGTTAGCGGGAACCTACGAGCAGTACTTC.